This entry lists 29 T cell receptor beta chains sequenced from one sample in a study of T-cell reconstitution after alpha-beta-depleted transplantation in children. This sample's TCRbeta library carried unique molecular identifier barcodes. TCRdb re-called the PCR reads through MiXCR, storing one row per CDR3 protein. The profile shows 83,000 or so distinct CDR3 sequences, 7% to 10% of them singletons. Sample: PBMCs from the stem cell graft donor, taken from the stem cell graft. These receptors were obtained from a human donor who donated a stem cell graft to a child with congenital amegakaryocytic thrombocytopenia.

Turning to this clonotype: This may stem from a read error, because a much larger clone lies one nucleotide away. The rearrangement links TRBV6-2 or TRBV6-3 to TRBJ1-5; 9 nucleotides agree with TRBD1. CDR1 is MNHEY and CDR2 is SVGEGT in the germline V gene. The CDR3 contains 11 residues. CDR3 bases: TGTGCCAGCAGTACACGGACAGGGGCAACGTTT. Protein sequence: CASSTRTGATF.

Ten or more counts support this clonotype. V and J are TRBV4-1 and TRBJ2-5; D possibly uses TRBD1 or TRBD2 (7 bases each). The CDR3 is made up of 14 amino acids. Trimming cost V 0 bases and J 7 bases, with 12 bases left between them. Germline CDR1 reads MGHRA; CDR2 reads YSYEKL. CDR3 loop: CASSQESGGGTQYF. Here the CDR3 DNA reads TGCGCCAGCAGCCAAGAATCAGGGGGGGGGACCCAGTACTTC.

Ten or more counts support this clonotype. The V and J genes are TRBV7-2 and TRBJ2-1; D tentatively fits TRBD1 or TRBD2 (5 bases each). Germline CDR1 SGHTA, CDR2 FQGNSA. The CDR3 has 15 residues. Trimming removed 3 bases at V and 5 bases at J, with 14 bases between. The CDR3: CASSLWSGGNNEQFF. DNA for the CDR3: TGTGCCAGCAGCTTGTGGTCTGGGGGAAACAATGAGCAGTTCTTC.

This clonotype was found many times. This chain connects TRBV20-1 to TRBJ1-6; D unclear. This CDR3 spans 13 amino acids. Germline V gives CDR1 DFQATT, CDR2 SNEGSKA (reference sequence). V lost 6 bases and J lost 7, with 13 bases in between. The CDR3 nucleotides read TGCAGTGCACCCGATGCGGTAAATTCACCCCTCCACTTT. Translated: CSAPDAVNSPLHF.

This clonotype was seen many times. The rearrangement uses TRBV14 and TRBJ2-7; a weak D match, TRBD1 (5 bases). This CDR3 contains 14 residues. Trimming took 5 bases from V and 2 from J, leaving 13 bases between them. Looked up from germline, CDR1 is SGHDN and CDR2 is FVKESK. Here the CDR3 reads CASSRGAGTYEQYF. CDR3 in DNA: TGTGCCAGCAGCAGGGGCGCAGGGACCTACGAGCAGTACTTC.

This clonotype was observed many times. This chain connects TRBV29-1 to TRBJ2-5; D is perhaps TRBD1 or TRBD2 (6 bases each). Germline loops: CDR1 SQVTM, CDR2 ANQGSEA. V lost 7 bases to trimming and J lost 2 bases, with 11 bases between them. This CDR3 spans 12 amino acids. The CDR3 is CSGGAGQETQYF. The DNA for the CDR3 is TGCAGCGGGGGGGCGGGGCAAGAGACCCAGTACTTC. The variable domain in full, with the rest retrieved from reference TRBV29-1 and TRBJ2-5, is SAVISQKPSRDICQRGTSLTIQCQVDSQVTMMFWYRQQPGQSLTLIATANQGSEATYESGFVIDKFPISRPNLTFSTLTVSNMSPEDSSIYLCSGGAGQETQYFGPGTRLLVL.

This clonotype was seen repeatedly, ten times or more. This chain links TRBV5-1 with TRBJ2-3, with 7 bases identical to TRBD2. CDR1 SGHRS and CDR2 YFSETQ come from the germline V gene. The CDR3 has 11 residues. V shed 5 bases, J shed 6 bases, and the junction held 0 bases outside the gene matches. As DNA, the CDR3 is TGCGCCAGCAGACTAGCGGATACGCAGTATTTT. It translates to CASRLADTQYF.

V gene TRBV12-3 or TRBV12-4 combines with J gene TRBJ2-3; possibly TRBD2 for D (6 bases). Trimming took off 5 bases at V and 6 bases at J, with 18 bases between the two ends. CDR3 length equals 15 residues. This CDR3 reads CASSLVGSEGDTQYF. CDR3 nucleotides: TGTGCCAGCAGTCTTGTTGGCTCGGAGGGGGATACGCAGTATTTT.

There are many counts of this clonotype. J is TRBJ2-3 and V is TRBV10-3; no reliable D call. There are 15 residues in the CDR3. The V gene lost 2 bases and the J gene lost 1 base, with 10 bases spanning the gap. Germline CDR1 is ENHRY and CDR2 is SYGVKD. As DNA, the CDR3 is TGTGCCATCAGTGAGCTGGGCGATGGCACAGATACGCAGTATTTT. Translating it yields CAISELGDGTDTQYF.

This clonotype was seen many times. The rearrangement joins TRBV12-3 or TRBV12-4 to TRBJ1-6, with 9 bases that match TRBD1. J lost 5 bases, V lost 8 bases, and 10 bases had no gene match. The CDR3 covers 16 residues. CDR3 DNA sequence: TGTGCCAGCCGCTTCTCGACAGGGGGGGATAATTCACCCCTCCACTTT. This encodes CASRFSTGGDNSPLHF.

This clonotype has ten or more counts. The chain links TRBV7-2 to TRBJ1-4, with D perhaps matching TRBD1 (5 bases). Trimming stripped 3 bases from V and 11 bases from J, with 16 bases between. Germline V lookup: CDR1 SGHTA, CDR2 FQGNSA. The CDR3 extends over 14 amino acids. The CDR3 coding sequence is TGTGCCAGCAGCTTCGAACCCGGGACTCGGAAACTGTTTTTT. Encoded protein: CASSFEPGTRKLFF.

The CDR3 sequence is CASSPTPVLAGGAGELFF. CDR3 bases: TGTGCCAGCAGCCCAACCCCAGTACTAGCGGGAGGGGCCGGGGAGCTGTTTTTT. The chain has TRBV11-2 and TRBJ2-2; 13 bases map to TRBD2. V lost 5 bases to trimming and J lost 6 bases; unmatched junction nucleotides: 12. The CDR3 length is 18 residues. Germline V gene data show CDR1 as SGHAT and CDR2 as FQNNGV.

This clonotype was counted at least ten times. This chain joins TRBV4-3 and TRBJ1-2, with D perhaps TRBD1 (5 bases). The germline V gene encodes CDR1 LGHNA and CDR2 YSLEER. Trimming took off 0 bases at V and 5 bases at J, with 10 bases between the two ends. The CDR3 covers 14 residues. CDR3 in amino acids: CASSQEVGDYGYTF. In DNA form, the CDR3 reads TGCGCCAGCAGCCAAGAGGTGGGGGATTATGGCTACACCTTC.

The CDR3 nucleotides read TGCGCCAGCAGCCTGGACGGGTTCCTCGGAGGGACTGAAGCTTTCTTT. Translated: CASSLDGFLGGTEAFF. The rearrangement joins TRBV5-1 to TRBJ1-1; D is undetermined. Trimming left V 4 bases short and J 5 bases short, with 21 bases between. Germline V CDR1 and CDR2: SGHRS, YFSETQ. The CDR3 loop spans 16 amino acids.

This clonotype was observed at least ten times. The V gene is TRBV20-1, the J gene TRBJ1-5; tentative D call: TRBD1 (5 bases). From germline, CDR1 is DFQATT and CDR2 SNEGSKA (reference sequence). Trimming pared 5 bases from V and 5 bases from J, leaving 13 bases between. The CDR3 runs 13 residues. The CDR3 is CSAQGPGHQPQHF. CDR3 DNA sequence: TGCAGTGCTCAGGGACCGGGTCATCAGCCCCAGCATTTT.

The table lists this clonotype with many counts. J is TRBJ1-2 and V is TRBV20-1; the match to TRBD1 covers 11 bases. V lost 5 bases to trimming and J lost 6 bases; unmatched junction nucleotides: 11. This CDR3 is built from 15 residues. CDR1 and CDR2 (germline): DFQATT, SNEGSKA (reference sequence). The CDR3 bases are TGCAGTGCTCAACTCCTCGGACAGGGGGCCCATGGCTACACCTTC. Translating it yields CSAQLLGQGAHGYTF.

At least ten counts were recorded for this clonotype. This rearrangement joins TRBV20-1 to TRBJ2-2; 9 nucleotides match TRBD2. This CDR3 is built from 16 residues. The J segment lost 4 bases and the V segment lost 0 bases, leaving 6 bases of the junction unmatched. Germline CDR1 DFQATT, CDR2 SNEGSKA (reference sequence). The CDR3 DNA is TGCAGTGCTAGAGATCGAGTTAGCGGGAGCACCGGGGAGCTGTTTTTT. Translating it yields CSARDRVSGSTGELFF.

Ten or more counts support this clonotype. The chain combines TRBV20-1 with TRBJ2-5; 7 bases map to TRBD2. The CDR3 spans 16 residues. V lost 0 bases to trimming and J lost 5 bases; unmatched junction nucleotides: 12. Germline-derived CDR1 and CDR2 are DFQATT and SNEGSKA (reference sequence). The CDR3 spells CSARDFSGAGYETQYF. The CDR3 bases are TGCAGTGCTAGAGATTTCTCTGGAGCGGGGTATGAGACCCAGTACTTC.

This clonotype was recorded at least ten times. The chain uses TRBV19 and TRBJ2-1, with D uncertain. V lost 7 bases and J lost 9, with 13 bases in between. CDR3 size: 12 residues. The germline CDR1 and CDR2 sequences are LNHDA and SQIVND (reference sequence). The chain's CDR3 is CASIDWSGEQFF. CDR3 DNA: TGTGCCAGTATAGACTGGTCAGGTGAGCAGTTCTTC.

This clonotype has ten or more counts. The chain carries TRBV5-1 and TRBJ2-2; no reliable D call. Trimming stripped 2 bases from V and 1 base from J, with 9 bases between. The CDR3 is made up of 15 amino acids. The germline gives CDR1 SGHRS, CDR2 YFSETQ. CDR3 nucleotides: TGCGCCAGCAGCTTTCGAAGGGAGAACACCGGGGAGCTGTTTTTT. Residues: CASSFRRENTGELFF.

This clonotype has ten or more counts. In DNA, the CDR3 is TGTGCCAGCAGCTCGACCCCGGGACAGCGAGAGACCCAGTACTTC. Translation gives CASSSTPGQRETQYF. The V and J genes are TRBV7-2 and TRBJ2-5, with 7 positions matching TRBD1. There are 15 residues in the CDR3. Trimming at V came to 4 bases and at J to 4 bases, leaving 9 bases not matched to a gene. Per the germline V gene, CDR1 is SGHTA and CDR2 is FQGNSA.

This clonotype appeared many times. V is TRBV25-1 and J is TRBJ1-1; D call uncertain. Germline V gene sequence: CDR1 MGHDK, CDR2 SYGVNS. V dropped 6 bases and J dropped 3 bases, with 14 bases sitting between them. The CDR3 contains 14 residues. The CDR3 is CASSPPGRYTEAFF. Written as DNA, the CDR3 is TGTGCCAGCAGCCCCCCGGGGAGGTACACTGAAGCTTTCTTT.

To note about this clonotype: One base away lies a much larger clone, so this may be a sequencing read error. V gene TRBV30 combines with J gene TRBJ1-1; TRBD1 might be the D (5 bases). CDR1 is GTSNPN and CDR2 is SVGIG in the germline V gene (reference sequence). The CDR3 has 11 residues. CDR3: CTSNRGTGAFF. CDR3 coding DNA: TGTACTTCAAATCGGGGCACTGGAGCTTTCTTT.

This clonotype has a count of ten or more. The V and J genes are TRBV19 and TRBJ1-2; 9 bases fit TRBD1. Germline CDR1 LNHDA, CDR2 SQIVND (reference sequence). V gave up 3 bases and J gave up 5 bases; unmatched junction bases: 4. The CDR3 consists of 14 residues. The CDR3 reads CASSIGTGRYGYTF. For the CDR3, the DNA is TGTGCCAGTAGTATCGGGACAGGGCGGTATGGCTACACCTTC.

This clonotype has a count of ten or more. V is TRBV11-2 and J is TRBJ2-5; D may be TRBD1 (5 bases). The CDR3 is 18 residues long. V shed 0 bases and J shed 8 bases, with 25 bases lying between them. Per germline, CDR1 SGHAT and CDR2 FQNNGV. For the CDR3, the DNA is TGTGCCAGCAGCTTAGATCCAACCTCCGCAGGGTCAAAGTATACCCAGTACTTC. It codes for CASSLDPTSAGSKYTQYF.

There are many counts of this clonotype. The chain recombines TRBV4-3 with TRBJ1-2; D is undetermined. V lost 0 bases, J lost 7 bases, and 12 bases lay in between. The CDR3 is 14 residues long. The germline CDR1 and CDR2 sequences are LGHNA and YSLEER. CDR3 nucleotides: TGCGCCAGCAGCCAAGAAGGCGCACCCAGTGGCTACACCTTC. It yields the protein CASSQEGAPSGYTF.

This clonotype was seen many times. The rearrangement links TRBV6-5 to TRBJ1-2; possibly TRBD1 for D (5 bases). In germline, CDR1 is MNHEY, CDR2 SVGAGI. The CDR3 runs to 14 residues. V lost 5 bases and J lost 3, with 13 bases in between. The CDR3 here is CASSPGRNDYGYTF. DNA for the CDR3: TGTGCCAGCAGTCCGGGACGGAATGACTATGGCTACACCTTC.

A single count supports this clonotype. CDR3 region: CSAKPPGLAGDWRMYEQFF. CDR3 coding DNA: TGCAGTGCTAAGCCTCCGGGATTGGCGGGGGACTGGCGTATGTATGAGCAGTTCTTC. The gene calls are TRBV20-1 and TRBJ2-1; 7 positions agree with TRBD2. The CDR3 runs 19 residues. Germline CDR1 DFQATT, CDR2 SNEGSKA (reference sequence). V lost 4 bases, J lost 8 bases, and 26 bases stayed unmatched.

This clonotype came up many times. CDR3 region: CASSLDVRANEQFF. The CDR3 nucleotides are TGTGCCAGCAGTTTAGACGTCAGGGCCAATGAGCAGTTCTTC. The chain is built from TRBV28 and TRBJ2-1, with D perhaps matching TRBD1 (5 bases). V lost 2 bases to trimming and J lost 6 bases, with 11 bases between them. The germline CDR1 and CDR2 sequences are MDHEN and SYDVKM. This CDR3 region has 14 residues.